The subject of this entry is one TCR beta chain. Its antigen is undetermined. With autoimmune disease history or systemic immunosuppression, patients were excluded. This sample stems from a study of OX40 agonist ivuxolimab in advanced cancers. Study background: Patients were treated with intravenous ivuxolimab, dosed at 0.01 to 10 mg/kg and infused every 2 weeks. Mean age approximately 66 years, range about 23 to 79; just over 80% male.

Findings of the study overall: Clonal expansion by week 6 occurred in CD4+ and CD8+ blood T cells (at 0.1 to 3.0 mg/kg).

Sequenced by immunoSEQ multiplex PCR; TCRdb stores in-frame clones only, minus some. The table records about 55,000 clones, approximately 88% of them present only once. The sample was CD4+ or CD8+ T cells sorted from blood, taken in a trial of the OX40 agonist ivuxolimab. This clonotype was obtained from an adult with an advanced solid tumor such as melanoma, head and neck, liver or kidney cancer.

The CDR3 DNA is TGTGCCAGTAGTGCAACGGGAGCTCAAGAGACCCAGTACTTC. Translation: CASSATGAQETQYF. The J gene is TRBJ2-5, the V gene TRBV19; D perhaps matches TRBD2 (6 bases). The V gene's germline CDR1 is LNHDA and CDR2 SQIVND (reference sequence). The ends were cut back, 5 bases at V and 2 bases at J, with 12 bases in the middle. The CDR3 is 14 residues long.